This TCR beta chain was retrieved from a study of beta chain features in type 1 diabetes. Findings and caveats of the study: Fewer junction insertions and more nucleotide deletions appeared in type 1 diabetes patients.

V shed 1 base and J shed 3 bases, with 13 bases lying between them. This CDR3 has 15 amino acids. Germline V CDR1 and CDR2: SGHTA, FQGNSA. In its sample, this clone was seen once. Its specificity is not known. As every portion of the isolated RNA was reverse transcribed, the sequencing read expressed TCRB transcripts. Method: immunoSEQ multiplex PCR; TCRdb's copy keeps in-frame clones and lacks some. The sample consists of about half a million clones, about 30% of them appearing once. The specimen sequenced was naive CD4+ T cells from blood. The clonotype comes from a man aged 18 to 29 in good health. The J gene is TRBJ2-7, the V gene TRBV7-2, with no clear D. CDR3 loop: CASSLGAVGIYEQYF. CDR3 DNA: TGTGCCAGCAGCTTAGGTGCCGTGGGTATCTACGAGCAGTACTTC. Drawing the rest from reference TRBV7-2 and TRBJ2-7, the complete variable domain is GAGVSQSPSNKVTEKGKDVELRCDPISGHTALYWYRQSLGQGLEFLIYFQGNSAPDKSGLPSDRFSAERTGGSVSTLTIQRTQQEDSAVYLCASSLGAVGIYEQYFGPGTRLTVT.